The text below deals with one TCR beta chain. Its antigen is as yet unknown. This table comes from immunoSEQ multiplex PCR, and its TCRdb copy is limited to in-frame clones, with some not included. The sample carries tens of thousands of clones, 80% to 90% recorded once. The data were obtained in a study of T cell responses to AZD1222 COVID-19 vaccine. Findings and limits, study-wide: Every sample of the repertoires postdated the peak T cell response. A reported finding is that nearly half of spike-specific TCRs target unmutated variant regions. Spike-specific TCR breadth and depth both grew after two AZD1222 doses. Spike as a whole was targeted by vaccine-associated CD4 TCRs, dominant at 160-218 and 743-854.

Germline V gene data show CDR1 as LNHDA and CDR2 as SQIVND (reference sequence). The CDR3 sequence is 15 residues long. Trimming stripped 6 bases from V and 1 base from J, with 13 bases between. The TCR was taken from an adult in good health. The chain uses TRBV19 and TRBJ1-5, with D tentatively TRBD1 (5 bases). The specimen comprised peripheral blood, sampled on day 0 of AZD1222 vaccination. The CDR3 protein is CASRTGGGSNQPQHF. CDR3 nucleotides: TGTGCCAGTAGAACCGGGGGGGGGAGCAATCAGCCCCAGCATTTT.